The text below deals with one T cell receptor (beta chain). Its antigen remains unknown. This entry comes from a study of T cell clonotyping in hematopoietic cell transplantation. Study overall: Recipients' pretransplant samples followed cytoreduction.

Time point noted: recipient sample about 28 days before transplant, after cytoreduction. Findings and limits, study-wide: No sorting was done, leaving CD4 and CD8 contributions mixed. Pathologically expanded recipient clonotypes increased progressively from day 30 to day 180 as diversity fell. Broader posttransplant TCR repertoire diversity was predicted by graft donor and pretransplant recipient Inverse Simpson Index values.

Sequencing was performed with immunoSEQ multiplex PCR; in TCRdb, only in-frame clones are kept and a portion is missing. Here the sample spans approximately 26,000 clones, approximately 80% being singletons. V lost 5 bases to trimming and J lost 5 bases; unmatched junction nucleotides: 11. The CDR3 loop spans 16 amino acids. Germline V gene sequence: CDR1 SGHVS, CDR2 FNYEAQ. V usage is TRBV7-6 and J usage is TRBJ1-1, with TRBD1 matching over 10 bases. The receptor was derived from a woman aged 60-75 years with acute myeloid leukemia. Some clones in this sample may be carry-over from other donors' samples. The sequenced sample was peripheral blood mononuclear cells, obtained before stem cell transplant. Here the CDR3 DNA reads TGTGCCAGCAGCCCAACCCGACAGGGGGCTGGGACTGAAGCTTTCTTT. This codes for CASSPTRQGAGTEAFF.